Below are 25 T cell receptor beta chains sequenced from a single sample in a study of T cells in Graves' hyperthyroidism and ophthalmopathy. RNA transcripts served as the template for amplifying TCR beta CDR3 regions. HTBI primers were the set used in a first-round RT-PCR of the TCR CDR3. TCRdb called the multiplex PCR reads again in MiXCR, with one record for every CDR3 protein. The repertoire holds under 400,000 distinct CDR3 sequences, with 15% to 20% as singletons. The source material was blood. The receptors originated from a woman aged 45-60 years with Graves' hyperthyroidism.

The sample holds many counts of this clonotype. The CDR3 protein is CASRTSVTDTQYF. DNA for the CDR3: TGTGCCAGCAGAACTAGCGTCACAGATACGCAGTATTTT. The gene calls are TRBV27 and TRBJ2-3, with 7 bases lining up with TRBD2. Unmatched junction bases numbered 2, after V lost 6 bases and J lost 2 bases. The length of the CDR3 is 13 residues. Germline values: CDR1 MNHEY, CDR2 SMNVEV (reference sequence).

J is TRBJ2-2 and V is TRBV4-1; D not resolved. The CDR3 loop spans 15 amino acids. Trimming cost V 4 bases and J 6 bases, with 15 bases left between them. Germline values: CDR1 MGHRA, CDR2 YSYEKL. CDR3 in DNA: TGCGCCAGCAGCCCTCTTCGAGTGGCTTCCGGGGAGCTGTTTTTT. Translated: CASSPLRVASGELFF.

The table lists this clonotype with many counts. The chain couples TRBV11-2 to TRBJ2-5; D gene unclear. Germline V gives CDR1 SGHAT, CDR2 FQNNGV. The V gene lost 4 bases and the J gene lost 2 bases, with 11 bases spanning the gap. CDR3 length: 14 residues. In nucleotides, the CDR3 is TGTGCCAGCAGCTCCCCCCTGGTGCAAGAGACCCAGTACTTC. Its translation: CASSSPLVQETQYF.

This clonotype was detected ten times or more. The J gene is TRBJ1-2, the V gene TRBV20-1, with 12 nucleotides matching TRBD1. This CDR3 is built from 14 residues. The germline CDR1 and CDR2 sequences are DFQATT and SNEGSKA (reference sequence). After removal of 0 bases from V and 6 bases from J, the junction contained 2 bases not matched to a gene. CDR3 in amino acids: CSARDGTGGDGYTF. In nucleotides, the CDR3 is TGCAGTGCTAGAGATGGGACAGGGGGCGATGGCTACACCTTC.

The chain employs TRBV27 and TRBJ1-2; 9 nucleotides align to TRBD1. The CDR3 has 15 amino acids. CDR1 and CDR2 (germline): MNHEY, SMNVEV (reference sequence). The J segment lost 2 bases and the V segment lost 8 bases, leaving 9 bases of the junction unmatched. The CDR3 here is CASGSRQGGNYGYTF. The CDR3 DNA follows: TGTGCCAGCGGAAGCAGACAGGGGGGGAACTATGGCTACACCTTC.

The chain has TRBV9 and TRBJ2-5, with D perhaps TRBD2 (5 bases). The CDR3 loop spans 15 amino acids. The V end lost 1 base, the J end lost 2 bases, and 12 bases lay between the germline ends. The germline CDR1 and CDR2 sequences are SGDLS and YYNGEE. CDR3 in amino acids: CASSVSGYPQETQYF. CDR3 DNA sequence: TGTGCCAGCAGCGTATCGGGATATCCTCAAGAGACCCAGTACTTC.

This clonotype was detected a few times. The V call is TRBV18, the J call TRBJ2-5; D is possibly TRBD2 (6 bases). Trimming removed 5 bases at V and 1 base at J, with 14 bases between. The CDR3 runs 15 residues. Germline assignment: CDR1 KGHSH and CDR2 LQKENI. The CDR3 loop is CASSGTEGFQETQYF. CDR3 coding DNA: TGTGCCAGCTCAGGAACGGAGGGTTTCCAAGAGACCCAGTACTTC.

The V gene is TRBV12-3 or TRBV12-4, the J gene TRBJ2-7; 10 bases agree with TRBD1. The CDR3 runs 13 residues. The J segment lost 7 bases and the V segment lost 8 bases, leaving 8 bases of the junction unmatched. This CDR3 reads CASRDRGLEEQYF. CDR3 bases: TGTGCCAGCCGGGACAGGGGCCTGGAGGAGCAGTACTTC.

CDR3 in DNA: TGTGCCAGCAGCCAGGACAGGCTGACCAAAAACATTCAGTACTTC. Amino acids: CASSQDRLTKNIQYF. V usage is TRBV6-1 and J usage is TRBJ2-4, with TRBD1 matching 7 bases. J lost 2 bases, V lost 6 bases, and 7 bases had no gene match. Germline-derived CDR1 and CDR2 are MNHNS and SASEGT. The CDR3 has 15 amino acids.

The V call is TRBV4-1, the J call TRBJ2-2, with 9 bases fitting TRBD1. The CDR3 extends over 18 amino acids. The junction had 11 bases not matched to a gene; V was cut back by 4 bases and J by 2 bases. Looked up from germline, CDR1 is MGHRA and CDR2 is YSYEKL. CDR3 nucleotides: TGCGCCAGCAGCCCGAGGAACAGGGGACAGGGCAACACCGGGGAGCTGTTTTTT. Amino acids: CASSPRNRGQGNTGELFF.

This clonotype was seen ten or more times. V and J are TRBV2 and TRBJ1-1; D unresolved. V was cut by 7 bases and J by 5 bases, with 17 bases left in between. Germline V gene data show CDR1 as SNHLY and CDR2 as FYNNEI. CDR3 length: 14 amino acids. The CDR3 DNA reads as TGTGCCAGCACGACGGACGGCCTGGGGACTGAAGCTTTCTTT. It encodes CASTTDGLGTEAFF.

For the CDR3, the DNA is TGCAGCGCCCCTTGGAGGGGTCAAGAGACCCAGTACTTC. Protein product: CSAPWRGQETQYF. This chain joins TRBV29-1 and TRBJ2-5; D might be TRBD2 (6 bases). The CDR3 has 13 amino acids. V dropped 7 bases and J dropped 2 bases, with 14 bases sitting between them. CDR1 is SQVTM and CDR2 is ANQGSEA in the germline V gene.

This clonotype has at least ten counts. The CDR3: CASSPQNSNTEAFF. The CDR3 coding sequence is TGTGCCAGCAGCCCCCAGAATTCGAACACTGAAGCTTTCTTT. The chain joins TRBV3-1 to TRBJ1-1; D is unclear. The V gene lost 4 bases and the J gene lost 1 base, with 10 bases spanning the gap. The germline V gene has CDR1 LGHDT and CDR2 YNNKEL (reference sequence). The CDR3 consists of 14 residues. Filled out from reference TRBV3-1 and TRBJ1-1, the complete variable domain reads DTAVSQTPKYLVTQMGNDKSIKCEQNLGHDTMYWYKQDSKKFLKIMFSYNNKELIINETVPNRFSPKSPDKAHLNLHINSLELGDSAVYFCASSPQNSNTEAFFGQGTRLTVV.

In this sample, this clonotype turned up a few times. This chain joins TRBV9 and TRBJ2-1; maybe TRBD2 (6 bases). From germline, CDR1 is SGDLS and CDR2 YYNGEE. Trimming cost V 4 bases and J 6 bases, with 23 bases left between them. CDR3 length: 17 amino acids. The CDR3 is CASSRDGGGPPFNEQFF. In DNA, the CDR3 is TGTGCCAGCAGCAGAGATGGGGGAGGCCCGCCCTTCAATGAGCAGTTCTTC.

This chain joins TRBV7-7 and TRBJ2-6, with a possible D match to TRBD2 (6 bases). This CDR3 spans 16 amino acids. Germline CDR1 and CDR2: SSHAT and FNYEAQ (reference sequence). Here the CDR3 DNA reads TGTGCTCCTGCGGGGTTAGGATACTCTGGGGCCAACGTCCTGACTTTC. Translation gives CAPAGLGYSGANVLTF.

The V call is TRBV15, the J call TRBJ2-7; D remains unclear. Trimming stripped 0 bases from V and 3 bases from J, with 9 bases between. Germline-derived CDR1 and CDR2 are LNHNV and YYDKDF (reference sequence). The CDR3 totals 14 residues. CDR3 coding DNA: TGTGCCACCAGCAGAGACCGGGTTGTCTACGAGCAGTACTTC. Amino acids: CATSRDRVVYEQYF.

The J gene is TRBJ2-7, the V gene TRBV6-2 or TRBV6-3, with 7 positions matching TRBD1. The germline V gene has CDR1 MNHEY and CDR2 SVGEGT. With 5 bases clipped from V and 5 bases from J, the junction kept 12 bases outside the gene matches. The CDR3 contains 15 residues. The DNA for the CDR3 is TGTGCCAGCAGTATACTGACAGGGAGATCGGACGAGCAGTACGTC. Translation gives CASSILTGRSDEQYV.

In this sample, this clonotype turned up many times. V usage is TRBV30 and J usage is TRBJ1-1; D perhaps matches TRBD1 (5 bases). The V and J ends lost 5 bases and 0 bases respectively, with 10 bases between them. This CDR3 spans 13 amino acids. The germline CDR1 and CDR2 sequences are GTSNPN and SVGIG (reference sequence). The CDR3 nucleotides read TGTGCCTGGGGGGGACGGTTGAACACTGAAGCTTTCTTT. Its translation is CAWGGRLNTEAFF.

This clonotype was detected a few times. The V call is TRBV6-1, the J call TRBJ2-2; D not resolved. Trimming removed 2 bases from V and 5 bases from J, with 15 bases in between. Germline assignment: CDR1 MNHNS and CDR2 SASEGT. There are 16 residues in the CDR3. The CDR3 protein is CASSESGGPTTGELFF. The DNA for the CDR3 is TGTGCCAGCAGTGAAAGTGGCGGCCCAACGACCGGGGAGCTGTTTTTT.

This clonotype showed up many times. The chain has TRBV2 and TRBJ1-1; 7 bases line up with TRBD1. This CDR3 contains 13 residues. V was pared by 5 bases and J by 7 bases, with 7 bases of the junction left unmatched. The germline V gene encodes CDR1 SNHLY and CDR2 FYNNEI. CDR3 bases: TGTGCCAGCAGTACAGGGGAAGGAGGTGAAGCTTTCTTT. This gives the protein CASSTGEGGEAFF.

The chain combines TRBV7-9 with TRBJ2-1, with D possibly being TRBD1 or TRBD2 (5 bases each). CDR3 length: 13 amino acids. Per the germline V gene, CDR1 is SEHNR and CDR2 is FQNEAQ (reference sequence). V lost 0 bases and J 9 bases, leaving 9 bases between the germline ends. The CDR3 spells CASSLAGAGEQFF. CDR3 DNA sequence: TGTGCCAGCAGCTTAGCTGGGGCGGGTGAGCAGTTCTTC. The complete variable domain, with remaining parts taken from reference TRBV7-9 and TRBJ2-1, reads DTGVSQNPRHKITKRGQNVTFRCDPISEHNRLYWYRQTLGQGPEFLTYFQNEAQLEKSRLLSDRFSAERPKGSFSTLEIQRTEQGDSAMYLCASSLAGAGEQFFGPGTRLTVL.

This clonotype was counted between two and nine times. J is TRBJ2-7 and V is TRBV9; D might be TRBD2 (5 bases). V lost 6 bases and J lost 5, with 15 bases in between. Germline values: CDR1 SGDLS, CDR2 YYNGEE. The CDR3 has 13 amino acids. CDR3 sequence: CASNSPGMNEQYF. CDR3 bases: TGTGCCAGCAACAGCCCGGGGATGAACGAGCAGTACTTC.

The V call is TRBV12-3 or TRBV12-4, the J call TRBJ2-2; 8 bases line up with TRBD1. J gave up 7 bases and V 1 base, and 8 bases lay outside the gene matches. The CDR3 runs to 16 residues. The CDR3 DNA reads TGTGCCAGCAGTTTAGGGACAGGGACTTTGGGCGGGGAGCTGTTTTTT. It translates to CASSLGTGTLGGELFF.

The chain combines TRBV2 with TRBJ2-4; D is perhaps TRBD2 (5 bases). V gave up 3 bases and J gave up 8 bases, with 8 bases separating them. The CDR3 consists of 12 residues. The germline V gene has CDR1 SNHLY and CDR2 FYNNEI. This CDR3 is CASSDSRDIQYF. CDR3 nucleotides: TGTGCCAGCAGTGACTCGCGGGACATTCAGTACTTC.

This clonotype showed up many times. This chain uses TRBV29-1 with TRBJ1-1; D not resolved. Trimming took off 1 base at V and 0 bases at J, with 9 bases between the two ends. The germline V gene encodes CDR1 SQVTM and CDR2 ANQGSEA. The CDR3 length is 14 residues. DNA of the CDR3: TGCAGCGTTGAAGGGAGACTCATGAACACTGAAGCTTTCTTT. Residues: CSVEGRLMNTEAFF.